These T cell receptor beta chains were read from a single sample in a study of beta chain features in type 1 diabetes. Sequencing was performed with immunoSEQ multiplex PCR; in TCRdb, only in-frame clones are kept and a portion is missing. The table has roughly 450,000 clones, approximately 15% seen once. The specimen sequenced was naive CD4+ T cells from blood. These receptor sequences come from a man aged 25-45 years in good health. Both conserved end residues are part of each CDR3. Each record gives: CDR3 DNA, CDR3 protein, V gene, clone size, J gene, D gene. A D gene is named only where the DNA matches it firmly. Clone size appears in some rows only: once, few, many, or a class for an expanded clone.

DNA: TGTGCCAGTAGTATGACTAGCGGGGGGAGCCAAGAGACCCAGTACTTC; CDR3: CASSMTSGGSQETQYF; V: TRBV19; size: -; J: TRBJ2-5; D: TRBD2
DNA: TGTGCCAGCAGCGCCGGGACCCCATTTAATTCACCCCTCCACTTT; CDR3: CASSAGTPFNSPLHF; V: TRBV9; size: -; J: TRBJ1-6; D: -
DNA: TGTGCCAGCAGCGCTAGCTGGAGCGGGGGGACCCAGTACTTC; CDR3: CASSASWSGGTQYF; V: TRBV11-2; size: -; J: TRBJ2-5; D: TRBD2
DNA: TGCAGCGTCCAACAGGGAGAGCAGTACTTC; CDR3: CSVQQGEQYF; V: TRBV29-1; size: few; J: TRBJ2-7; D: -
DNA: TGTGCCAGCAGCTTAGGGACGCCCACCGGGGAGCTGTTTTTT; CDR3: CASSLGTPTGELFF; V: TRBV7-9; size: -; J: TRBJ2-2; D: -
DNA: TGTGCCAGCGGGGTCAGGGGGACCTACGAGCAGTACTTC; CDR3: CASGVRGTYEQYF; V: TRBV6-5; size: -; J: TRBJ2-7; D: TRBD1
DNA: TGTGCCAGTAGTAGATCAGGTGCCACCAATCAGCCCCAGCATTTT; CDR3: CASSRSGATNQPQHF; V: TRBV27; size: few; J: TRBJ1-5; D: -
DNA: TGTGCTAGTGGCTTACAGTCCTACGAGCAGTACTTC; CDR3: CASGLQSYEQYF; V: TRBV12-5; size: -; J: TRBJ2-7; D: -
DNA: TGTGCCAGCAGCCCCGTTAGGAGGTCCGGAGGCTATGGCTACACCTTC; CDR3: CASSPVRRSGGYGYTF; V: TRBV4-2; size: -; J: TRBJ1-2; D: -
DNA: TGTGCCAGCAGCCTAGGACAGGCCGCTAACTATGGCTACACCTTC; CDR3: CASSLGQAANYGYTF; V: TRBV9; size: -; J: TRBJ1-2; D: TRBD1
DNA: TGTGCCATCAGACAAGTGACAGGGAACACTGAAGCTTTCTTT; CDR3: CAIRQVTGNTEAFF; V: TRBV10-3; size: -; J: TRBJ1-1; D: -
DNA: TGTGCCAGCAGCGTAAAGGGTAAGTGCCACAAAAGTCGGGCCAACGTCCTGACTTTC; CDR3: CASSVKGKCHKSRANVLTF; V: TRBV7-7; size: -; J: TRBJ2-6; D: -
DNA: TGCAGCGTTGAATCGGCAGCCCGGGAGACCCAGTACTTC; CDR3: CSVESAARETQYF; V: TRBV29-1; size: -; J: TRBJ2-5; D: -
DNA: TGTGCCTGGAGTCCCCCCGGGGAGCTGTTTTTT; CDR3: CAWSPPGELFF; V: TRBV30; size: few; J: TRBJ2-2; D: -
DNA: TGTGCCAGCAGCTTAACGCTCTCTGGAAACACCATATATTTT; CDR3: CASSLTLSGNTIYF; V: TRBV7-9; size: few; J: TRBJ1-3; D: -
DNA: TGTGCCAGCAGCCTGGGACAGAAAAATTCACCCCTCCACTTT; CDR3: CASSLGQKNSPLHF; V: TRBV11-3; size: -; J: TRBJ1-6; D: TRBD1